Presented here are 18 T cell receptor beta chains from one specimen sequenced in a study of blood T cell repertoires in COVID-19. The protocol was immunoSEQ multiplex PCR, while the TCRdb copy is restricted to in-frame clones and leaves out a portion. The table shows 150,000 or so clones, with about 73% occurring only once. Sequenced: peripheral blood. The source is a man older than 75 with acute or convalescent COVID-19.

This clone has more than one count but fewer than ten. V and J are TRBV2 and TRBJ2-7; 9 positions match TRBD1. Germline values: CDR1 SNHLY, CDR2 FYNNEI. The CDR3 contains 12 residues. The trim removed 6 bases at V and 3 bases at J, leaving 0 bases unmatched. CDR3 in DNA: TGTGCCAGCAGGGGACAGGGCTACGAGCAGTACTTC. This translates into CASRGQGYEQYF.

The J gene is TRBJ1-5, the V gene TRBV19; D not resolved. The V gene lost 7 bases and the J gene lost 2 bases, with 9 bases spanning the gap. Germline V lookup: CDR1 LNHDA, CDR2 SQIVND (reference sequence). The CDR3 has 13 residues. The CDR3 here is CASTVGGNQPQHF. CDR3 in DNA: TGTGCCAGTACGGTCGGTGGCAATCAGCCCCAGCATTTT.

The chain has TRBV9 and TRBJ1-3; TRBD1 matches at 9 bases. V lost 3 bases and J lost 8; bases outside the gene matches: 6. Germline assignment: CDR1 SGDLS and CDR2 YYNGEE. The CDR3 consists of 14 residues. In nucleotides, the CDR3 is TGTGCCAGCAGCGCGGGACAGGGTTGGGACACCATATATTTT. It translates to CASSAGQGWDTIYF.

The genes are TRBV3-1 (or the pseudogene TRBV3-2) and TRBJ2-3, with 11 bases identical to TRBD2. This CDR3 contains 17 residues. The V segment lost 1 base and the J segment 6 bases; nucleotides outside the gene matches: 9. Germline lookup yields CDR1 LGHDT and CDR2 YNNKEL (reference sequence). The CDR3 is CASSQASLSGGADTQYF. The CDR3 bases are TGTGCCAGCAGCCAAGCCTCCCTTAGCGGGGGGGCGGATACGCAGTATTTT.

The J gene is TRBJ1-4, the V gene TRBV9; D call uncertain. The CDR3 has 19 residues. Germline values: CDR1 SGDLS, CDR2 YYNGEE. With 0 bases removed from V and 7 bases from J, the gap between germline ends came to 25 bases. The CDR3 bases are TGTGCCAGCAGCGTAGGGAGGACTTCCCGATCCGCTTGGGGTGAAAAACTGTTTTTT. Translating gives CASSVGRTSRSAWGEKLFF.

The chain carries TRBV19 and TRBJ2-3; a possible D gene is TRBD1 (6 bases). Germline CDR1 is LNHDA and CDR2 is SQIVND (reference sequence). This CDR3 region has 18 residues. Trimming removed 0 bases at V and 6 bases at J, with 22 bases between. The DNA of the CDR3 is TGTGCCAGTAGTATAGATCCGATAACAGGGCTTATAAGGGATACGCAGTATTTT. It codes for CASSIDPITGLIRDTQYF.

The genes are TRBV6-9 and TRBJ1-5; TRBD1 agrees at 7 bases. CDR3 size: 16 residues. The J segment lost 3 bases and the V segment lost 5 bases, leaving 10 bases of the junction unmatched. Per the germline V gene, CDR1 is MNHGY and CDR2 is SVAAGI. In nucleotides, the CDR3 is TGTGCCAGCAGTGCAAGCTACAGGGGTAACAATCAGCCCCAGCATTTT. It specifies CASSASYRGNNQPQHF.

The rearrangement links TRBV13 to TRBJ2-7; 9 bases match TRBD1. The germline CDR1 and CDR2 sequences are PRHDT and FYEKMQ (reference sequence). The CDR3 is 14 residues long. V trimming: 2 bases; J trimming: 5 bases; junction bases outside the gene matches: 4. The CDR3: CASSLYTGGHEQYV. DNA of the CDR3: TGTGCCAGCAGCTTATATACAGGGGGCCACGAGCAGTACGTC.

This clone appeared a few times. The chain carries TRBV19 and TRBJ1-1; TRBD1 matches at 7 bases. V dropped 7 bases and J dropped 4; count of bases not matched to a gene: 12. The CDR3 covers 15 residues. Looked up from germline, CDR1 is LNHDA and CDR2 is SQIVND (reference sequence). CDR3 region: CASTTTGILSTEAFF. The CDR3 DNA reads as TGTGCCAGTACCACGACAGGGATCCTTTCCACTGAAGCTTTCTTT. The whole variable domain, remainder taken from reference TRBV19 and TRBJ1-1, is DGGITQSPKYLFRKEGQNVTLSCEQNLNHDAMYWYRQDPGQGLRLIYYSQIVNDFQKGDIAEGYSVSREKKESFPLTVTSAQKNPTAFYLCASTTTGILSTEAFFGQGTRLTVV.

This chain joins TRBV13 and TRBJ1-5; tentative D call: TRBD1 (6 bases). From germline, CDR1 is PRHDT and CDR2 FYEKMQ (reference sequence). Trimming took 2 bases from V and 1 from J, leaving 12 bases between them. This CDR3 region has 16 residues. The DNA for the CDR3 is TGTGCCAGCAGCTTATACAGGGAGGGGAGCAATCAGCCCCAGCATTTT. This sequence encodes CASSLYREGSNQPQHF.

The chain is built from TRBV6-5 and TRBJ2-2, with D perhaps matching TRBD2 (7 bases). With 7 bases removed from V and 4 bases from J, the gap between germline ends came to 16 bases. CDR1 MNHEY and CDR2 SVGAGI come from the germline V gene. This CDR3 is 15 amino acids long. CDR3 nucleotide sequence: TGTGCCAGCACCTCGGGGGGCTCCGGCACCGGGGAGCTGTTTTTT. It yields the protein CASTSGGSGTGELFF.

The sample holds one count of this clone. The chain has TRBV7-3 and TRBJ2-3; TRBD2 is a possible D gene (5 bases). Germline values: CDR1 SGHTA, CDR2 FQGTGA. The V end was cut by 5 bases, the J end by 2 bases, with 11 bases between. The CDR3 extends over 14 amino acids. This CDR3 is CASSPSGITDTQYF. The CDR3 bases are TGTGCCAGCAGCCCATCCGGGATCACAGATACGCAGTATTTT.

The chain combines TRBV19 with TRBJ1-2, with D hard to call. Germline assignment: CDR1 LNHDA and CDR2 SQIVND (reference sequence). The CDR3 has 10 residues. Trimming stripped 7 bases from V and 3 bases from J, with 3 bases between. The CDR3 reads CASNYYGYTF. CDR3 bases: TGTGCCAGTAACTACTATGGCTACACCTTC.

The rearrangement uses TRBV7-2 and TRBJ2-1, with TRBD2 matching 10 bases. V lost 5 bases and J lost 10; bases outside the gene matches: 5. Germline V gene data show CDR1 as SGHTA and CDR2 as FQGNSA. This CDR3 spans 13 amino acids. The CDR3 bases are TGTGCCAGCAGCCCCCAGCGGGGGGGCGAGCAGTTCTTC. This sequence encodes CASSPQRGGEQFF.

For this clone: This same CDR3 is encoded by further DNA sequences in the sample. The CDR3 DNA reads TGTGCCAGCAGCCAGGGGGCGCAATCTGAGGGCGAGCAGTTCTTC. Translated, it gives CASSQGAQSEGEQFF. The V and J genes are TRBV5-4 and TRBJ2-1, with 8 bases matching TRBD1. The V and J ends lost 4 bases and 10 bases, in that order; junction bases with no gene match: 13. Germline CDR1 and CDR2: SGHNT and YYREEE (reference sequence). The CDR3 is made up of 15 amino acids.

This clone was seen just once. The chain is built from TRBV30 and TRBJ1-2, with D tentatively TRBD1 (6 bases). V dropped 2 bases and J dropped 2 bases, with 18 bases sitting between them. The CDR3 spans 16 residues. The germline CDR1 and CDR2 sequences are GTSNPN and SVGIG (reference sequence). CDR3 amino acids: CAWSTWGRVQNYGYTF. CDR3 DNA sequence: TGTGCCTGGAGTACGTGGGGGCGGGTTCAAAACTATGGCTACACCTTC.

This rearrangement joins TRBV6-5 to TRBJ1-2, with 8 bases fitting TRBD1. Trimming cost V 0 bases and J 4 bases; bases outside gene matches: 7. Germline CDR1 MNHEY, CDR2 SVGAGI. CDR3 length: 16 residues. The CDR3 spells CASSYSAQGAGYGYTF. The CDR3 DNA reads TGTGCCAGCAGTTACTCGGCCCAGGGGGCGGGCTATGGCTACACCTTC.

The chain combines TRBV7-2 with TRBJ2-1; D is ambiguous. Deletions cut 1 base from V and 9 bases from J, with 10 bases between. Germline CDR1 reads SGHTA; CDR2 reads FQGNSA. The CDR3 totals 13 residues. CDR3 in DNA: TGTGCCAGCAGCTTAGGTACGTACGGTGAGCAGTTCTTC. Its translation: CASSLGTYGEQFF.